A single sample gave rise to the 5 T cell receptor beta chains below, sequenced in a study of beta chain features in type 1 diabetes. cDNA synthesis used the whole RNA isolate, giving expressed TCRB sequences. Here immunoSEQ multiplex PCR was the method, and the copy in TCRdb shows in-frame clones only, minus some. The sample yields under 950,000 clones, 15% to 20% seen once. Specimen: naive CD4+ T cells from blood. The receptor source for this set is a woman aged 18-29 years in good health.

This clone showed up just a few times. The V gene is TRBV4-2, the J gene TRBJ2-1, with TRBD2 matching 7 bases. There are 15 residues in the CDR3. CDR1 LGHNA and CDR2 YNFKEQ come from the germline V gene. The junction had 6 bases not matched to a gene; V was cut back by 1 base and J by 6 bases. CDR3 sequence reads: CASSQGVLAVNEQFF. The CDR3 DNA reads as TGTGCCAGCAGCCAAGGAGTCCTAGCGGTCAATGAGCAGTTCTTC.

This clone was picked up a small number of times. A junction end diverges from the germline sequence, so it may reflect a read error. This chain connects TRBV7-9 to TRBJ2-1; the D is unclear. The CDR3 is 11 residues long. Germline-derived CDR1 and CDR2 are SEHNR and FQNEAQ (reference sequence). The CDR3 DNA reads as TGTGCCAGCAGCTTAGCAGAGACATCGATCTTC. Translating it yields CASSLAETSIF.

The CDR3 reads CASSPGWSAYNYGYTF. The CDR3 DNA sequence: TGCGCCAGCAGCCCTGGTTGGAGTGCATATAACTATGGCTACACCTTC. The V call is TRBV4-3, the J call TRBJ1-2; D remains ambiguous. With 4 bases removed from V and 1 base from J, the gap between germline ends came to 16 bases. The germline V gene has CDR1 LGHNA and CDR2 YSLEER. This CDR3 has 16 residues.

The chain joins TRBV2 to TRBJ2-1; 7 positions agree with TRBD1. Unmatched junction bases numbered 8, after V lost 8 bases and J lost 7 bases. Germline assignment: CDR1 SNHLY and CDR2 FYNNEI. The CDR3 has 13 amino acids. CDR3 bases: TGTGCCAGCGGGGGACAGATGGGAAATGAGCAGTTCTTC. The encoded protein is CASGGQMGNEQFF. Supplemented by reference TRBV2 and TRBJ2-1, the full variable domain reads EPEVTQTPSHQVTQMGQEVILRCVPISNHLYFYWYRQILGQKVEFLVSFYNNEISEKSEIFDDQFSVERPDGSNFTLKIRSTKLEDSAMYFCASGGQMGNEQFFGPGTRLTVL.

The chain combines TRBV11-2 with TRBJ2-5; possibly TRBD2 for D (5 bases). The CDR3 sequence is 14 residues long. The germline V gene has CDR1 SGHAT and CDR2 FQNNGV. V gave up 2 bases and J gave up 5 bases, with 12 bases separating them. The CDR3 DNA follows: TGTGCCAGCAGCTTATATACGGGATTTGAGACCCAGTACTTC. Translation gives CASSLYTGFETQYF.